What follows are 23 T cell receptor beta chains derived from one specimen sequenced in a study of cytomegalovirus exposure and HLA in healthy donors. It was with 60 Vbeta and 13 Jbeta primers that the PCR ran. Data came from immunoSEQ multiplex PCR; TCRdb stores just in-frame clones and leaves some out. In the table there are about 170,000 clones, roughly 82% of which are singletons. Specimen: PBMCs. These receptors came from a girl aged 5-17 years in good health and CMV-seropositive.

This rearrangement joins TRBV7-3 to TRBJ2-3; 15 bases are a match to TRBD2. V dropped 5 bases and J dropped 6; count of bases not matched to a gene: 6. Germline V lookup: CDR1 SGHTA, CDR2 FQGTGA. The length of the CDR3 is 16 residues. CDR3 in DNA: TGTGCCAGCAGCGTGACCGGGACTAGCGGGAGGGATACGCAGTATTTT. This translates into CASSVTGTSGRDTQYF.

J is TRBJ1-4 and V is TRBV15; the D gene is possibly TRBD1 (6 bases). V was cut by 10 bases and J by 5 bases, with 14 bases left in between. This CDR3 is built from 13 residues. CDR1 and CDR2 (germline): LNHNV, YYDKDF (reference sequence). CDR3 nucleotides: TGTGCCAGCGTGGACAGAAGAAATGAAAAACTGTTTTTT. As protein: CASVDRRNEKLFF.

This clone was observed once. The gene calls are TRBV5-1 and TRBJ1-1, with 8 bases that match TRBD1. There are 13 residues in the CDR3. The junction had 5 bases not matched to a gene; V was cut back by 0 bases and J by 10 bases. CDR1 is SGHRS and CDR2 is YFSETQ in the germline V gene. DNA for the CDR3: TGCGCCAGCAGCTTGGGGGACAGGTCGGCAGCTTTCTTT. Its translation: CASSLGDRSAAFF.

This rearrangement joins TRBV15 to TRBJ2-1; D is unclear. The germline V and J ends were trimmed by 0 bases and 0 bases, with 9 bases remaining between them. Germline assignment: CDR1 LNHNV and CDR2 YYDKDF (reference sequence). The CDR3 runs 16 residues. The CDR3 region has the DNA TGTGCCACCAGCAGAGACTTTGGGCTCTCCTACAATGAGCAGTTCTTC. This codes for CATSRDFGLSYNEQFF.

This clone has a single count. The chain carries TRBV30 and TRBJ2-3, with D perhaps TRBD1 (5 bases). The CDR3 totals 15 residues. Deletions cut 5 bases from V and 2 bases from J, with 17 bases between. CDR1 is GTSNPN, CDR2 SVGIG, per germline (reference sequence). CDR3 in amino acids: CAWESVGRVTDTQYF. For the CDR3, the DNA is TGTGCCTGGGAATCGGTCGGCAGGGTCACAGATACGCAGTATTTT. Combining the CDR3 with reference TRBV30 and TRBJ2-3 gives the whole variable domain SQTIHQWPATLVQPVGSPLSLECTVEGTSNPNLYWYRQAAGRGLQLLFYSVGIGQISSEVPQNLSASRPQDRQFILSSKKLLLSDSGFYLCAWESVGRVTDTQYFGPGTRLTVL.

The V and J genes are TRBV5-4 and TRBJ2-3; tentative D call: TRBD2 (6 bases). CDR1 is SGHNT, CDR2 YYREEE, per germline (reference sequence). CDR3 length equals 17 residues. The V end was cut by 3 bases, the J end by 2 bases, with 19 bases between. The CDR3 DNA reads TGTGCCAGCAGCTCGGTGGTGGGTCGGGGGTCCACAGATACGCAGTATTTT. Its translation is CASSSVVGRGSTDTQYF.

The rearrangement joins TRBV11-2 to TRBJ2-1; TRBD1 is a possible D gene (6 bases). V lost 5 bases and J lost 1, with 12 bases in between. The CDR3 has 15 residues. Germline V lookup: CDR1 SGHAT, CDR2 FQNNGV. The CDR3 here is CASSPWTESYNEQFF. CDR3 DNA sequence: TGTGCCAGCAGCCCGTGGACAGAATCCTACAATGAGCAGTTCTTC.

The chain uses TRBV20-1 and TRBJ1-1; the D is unclear. This CDR3 comprises 11 residues. Germline CDR1 DFQATT, CDR2 SNEGSKA (reference sequence). CDR3 DNA sequence: TGCAAGAAGTTTAGGAACACTGAAGCTTTCTTT. It is translated as CKKFRNTEAFF.

Details on this clone: The same CDR3 also results from other DNA sequences found in this sample. This rearrangement joins TRBV5-1 to TRBJ2-1, with 9 bases identical to TRBD2. The CDR3 length is 16 residues. Trimming cost V 0 bases and J 4 bases; bases outside gene matches: 5. CDR1 and CDR2 (germline): SGHRS, YFSETQ. The chain's CDR3 is CASSLAAGGPYNEQFF. The CDR3 nucleotides are TGCGCCAGCAGCTTGGCGGCGGGAGGGCCGTACAATGAGCAGTTCTTC.

The chain employs TRBV19 and TRBJ1-1; 8 nucleotides line up with TRBD1. Germline loops: CDR1 LNHDA, CDR2 SQIVND (reference sequence). The CDR3 runs 13 residues. With V trimmed by 3 bases and J by 5 bases, 2 bases remained unmatched. CDR3 loop: CASSMGTGTEAFF. The CDR3 DNA is TGTGCCAGTAGTATGGGGACAGGTACTGAAGCTTTCTTT.

This clone showed up just a few times. The V gene is TRBV27, the J gene TRBJ2-7, with D possibly TRBD1 on 6 matching bases. Germline CDR1 MNHEY, CDR2 SMNVEV (reference sequence). The CDR3 loop spans 14 amino acids. The V end was cut by 2 bases, the J end by 2 bases, with 10 bases between. CDR3 sequence: CASSLGGRTYEQYF. Written as DNA, the CDR3 is TGTGCCAGCAGTTTAGGGGGCAGGACCTACGAGCAGTACTTC.

The chain carries TRBV9 and TRBJ2-3; 8 bases are a match to TRBD2. The V and J ends lost 4 bases and 2 bases, in that order; junction bases with no gene match: 9. The CDR3 runs to 16 residues. CDR1 is SGDLS, CDR2 YYNGEE, per germline. The CDR3 sequence is CASSRQLAEYTDTQYF. The CDR3 DNA reads TGTGCCAGCAGCCGCCAACTAGCGGAATACACAGATACGCAGTATTTT.

The CDR3 spells CASSLTSGRSHEQFF. The CDR3 nucleotides read TGTGCCAGCAGCTTGACTAGCGGGAGGTCGCATGAGCAGTTCTTC. The chain recombines TRBV7-2 with TRBJ2-1, with 13 bases identical to TRBD2. V lost 3 bases and J lost 8; bases outside the gene matches: 4. The CDR3 sequence is 15 residues long. From germline, CDR1 is SGHTA and CDR2 FQGNSA.

The chain couples TRBV6-5 to TRBJ1-2, with 9 bases matching TRBD1. The CDR3 has 15 residues. Trimming cost V 0 bases and J 5 bases; bases outside gene matches: 4. Looked up from germline, CDR1 is MNHEY and CDR2 is SVGAGI. The CDR3 here is CASSYSRTGVYGYTF. In DNA, the CDR3 is TGTGCCAGCAGTTACTCCCGGACAGGGGTGTATGGCTACACCTTC.

V gene TRBV2 combines with J gene TRBJ2-2, with 9 bases that match TRBD1. Germline trimming cut 6 bases from V and 5 bases from J; bases unmatched to any gene: 4. From germline, CDR1 is SNHLY and CDR2 FYNNEI. The CDR3 runs to 14 residues. As DNA, the CDR3 is TGTGCCAGCAGCCAGGACAGGGGAACCGGGGAGCTGTTTTTT. Its protein product is CASSQDRGTGELFF.

The V call is TRBV5-1, the J call TRBJ2-5; no clear D. Germline assignment: CDR1 SGHRS and CDR2 YFSETQ. Trimming shortened V by 2 bases and J by 2 bases, and 4 bases separated the two germline ends. CDR3 length: 12 amino acids. Here the CDR3 DNA reads TGCGCCAGCAGCTTCCCACAAGAGACCCAGTACTTC. Translating it yields CASSFPQETQYF.

A remark on this clone: In the same sample, other DNA sequences code for this CDR3. This chain connects TRBV11-3 to TRBJ2-1, with D maybe TRBD1 (5 bases). V was trimmed by 4 bases and J by 4 bases, leaving 8 bases between them. The CDR3 is made up of 13 amino acids. In germline, CDR1 is SGHNT, CDR2 YENEEA. CDR3 loop: CASSSQGYNEQFF. The CDR3 region has the DNA TGTGCCAGCAGCTCCCAGGGTTACAATGAGCAGTTCTTC. Using reference TRBV11-3 and TRBJ2-1 for the parts outside the CDR3, the full variable domain is EAGVVQSPRYKIIEKKQPVAFWCNPISGHNTLYWYLQNLGQGPELLIRYENEEAVDDSQLPKDRFSAERLKGVDSTLKIQPAELGDSAVYLCASSSQGYNEQFFGPGTRLTVL.

The chain links TRBV9 to TRBJ2-1, with D perhaps matching TRBD1 (6 bases). Looked up from germline, CDR1 is SGDLS and CDR2 is YYNGEE. This CDR3 is 17 amino acids long. The V gene lost 2 bases and the J gene lost 1 base, with 16 bases spanning the gap. The CDR3 bases are TGTGCCAGCAGCGTGGATAAGGGGGTCGGGTCCTACAATGAGCAGTTCTTC. Translated, it gives CASSVDKGVGSYNEQFF.

The chain has TRBV7-9 and TRBJ1-4; possibly TRBD1 for D (5 bases). The CDR3 has 16 residues. V lost 2 bases to trimming and J lost 0 bases, with 10 bases between them. The germline V gene has CDR1 SEHNR and CDR2 FQNEAQ (reference sequence). Here the CDR3 reads CASSLPTVTTNEKLFF. CDR3 sequence (DNA): TGTGCCAGCAGCTTACCGACAGTTACAACTAATGAAAAACTGTTTTTT.

The chain is built from TRBV27 and TRBJ1-2, with 8 bases matching TRBD1. The CDR3 loop spans 16 amino acids. Germline V gene data show CDR1 as MNHEY and CDR2 as SMNVEV (reference sequence). V lost 5 bases, J lost 2 bases, and 10 bases stayed unmatched. CDR3 nucleotides: TGTGCCAGCAGTCAATCGACAGGGGAACGGAACTATGGCTACACCTTC. It specifies CASSQSTGERNYGYTF.

CDR3 sequence reads: CASSFRQGTEDYEQYF. The CDR3 DNA follows: TGCGCCAGCAGCTTTAGGCAAGGGACAGAGGATTACGAGCAGTACTTC. The rearrangement joins TRBV5-1 to TRBJ2-7; TRBD1 matches at 7 bases. The CDR3 is made up of 16 amino acids. Germline V gene sequence: CDR1 SGHRS, CDR2 YFSETQ. Trimming cost V 2 bases and J 4 bases; bases outside gene matches: 12.

The genes are TRBV2 and TRBJ2-7; 10 bases agree with TRBD2. CDR3 size: 16 residues. J lost 3 bases, V lost 4 bases, and 9 bases had no gene match. Per the germline V gene, CDR1 is SNHLY and CDR2 is FYNNEI. CDR3 bases: TGTGCCAGCAGTGCCGTCCTAGCGGGGGCCAACTACGAGCAGTACTTC. The encoded protein is CASSAVLAGANYEQYF.

This clone came up once. The chain recombines TRBV5-1 with TRBJ2-1; 10 bases agree with TRBD2. Trimming at V came to 4 bases and at J to 0 bases, leaving 13 bases not matched to a gene. Germline V gene sequence: CDR1 SGHRS, CDR2 YFSETQ. The CDR3 is 19 residues long. CDR3 coding DNA: TGCGCCAGCAGCCCGGGGGACCTAGCGGGGGTAAGCTCCTACAATGAGCAGTTCTTC. Protein sequence: CASSPGDLAGVSSYNEQFF.